The next 13 T cell receptor beta chains were all read from a single sample in a study of cytomegalovirus exposure and HLA in healthy donors. In the PCR, 60 Vbeta and 13 Jbeta primers were used. Libraries were prepared by immunoSEQ multiplex PCR; TCRdb keeps only in-frame clonotypes and omits some of them. This table lists 200,000 to 250,000 clones. The material sequenced was PBMCs. All receptors come from a girl aged 2-10 years in good health and CMV-seropositive.

The gene calls are TRBV9 and TRBJ2-1; TRBD1 agrees at 10 bases. CDR3 length equals 16 residues. Germline loops: CDR1 SGDLS, CDR2 YYNGEE. Trimming took 4 bases from V and 6 from J; bases not matched to a gene: 10. CDR3 residues: CASSPPGQGTLNEQFF. CDR3 nucleotides: TGTGCCAGCAGCCCACCGGGACAGGGGACACTCAATGAGCAGTTCTTC.

The chain employs TRBV10-1 and TRBJ2-7; 8 bases map to TRBD1. J gave up 2 bases and V 4 bases, and 4 bases lay outside the gene matches. Looked up from germline, CDR1 is WNHNN and CDR2 is SYGVQD (reference sequence). CDR3 size: 14 residues. The CDR3 region has the DNA TGCGCCAGCAGTGGAGACAGGGGTACCTACGAGCAGTACTTC. Its translation is CASSGDRGTYEQYF.

This chain uses TRBV5-1 with TRBJ2-5; D might be TRBD2 (6 bases). Trimming cost V 4 bases and J 2 bases, with 12 bases left between them. Germline lookup yields CDR1 SGHRS and CDR2 YFSETQ. This CDR3 comprises 14 residues. The CDR3 region has the DNA TGCGCCAGCAGCGCGGGACTTCTACAAGAGACCCAGTACTTC. This codes for CASSAGLLQETQYF.

The chain is built from TRBV15 and TRBJ1-5; TRBD1 matches at 8 bases. Germline V gene lookup returns CDR1 LNHNV and CDR2 YYDKDF (reference sequence). The V and J ends lost 1 base and 3 bases, in that order; junction bases with no gene match: 2. The CDR3 length is 15 residues. The CDR3 protein is CATSRGGQVNQPQHF. CDR3 DNA sequence: TGTGCCACCAGCAGAGGGGGACAGGTCAATCAGCCCCAGCATTTT.

V is TRBV30 and J is TRBJ2-6, with D unresolved. Germline CDR1 and CDR2: GTSNPN and SVGIG (reference sequence). The CDR3 runs to 13 residues. V lost 0 bases to trimming and J lost 6 bases, with 6 bases between them. The DNA for the CDR3 is TGTGCCTGGAGTGTACTCGAGGCCAACGTCCTGACTTTC. Its protein is CAWSVLEANVLTF.

The gene calls are TRBV18 and TRBJ2-1; possibly TRBD2 for D (6 bases). This CDR3 has 17 amino acids. CDR1 KGHSH and CDR2 LQKENI come from the germline V gene. Trimming removed 0 bases from V and 3 bases from J, with 15 bases in between. CDR3 sequence reads: CASSPPTLAEVYNEQFF. For the CDR3, the DNA is TGTGCCAGCTCACCACCAACACTAGCTGAAGTCTACAATGAGCAGTTCTTC.

The chain has TRBV19 and TRBJ1-5; 11 bases fit TRBD1. V dropped 5 bases and J dropped 0; count of bases not matched to a gene: 3. CDR3 length: 16 residues. Germline V gene lookup returns CDR1 LNHDA and CDR2 SQIVND (reference sequence). CDR3 residues: CASSGTGGYSNQPQHF. CDR3 in DNA: TGTGCCAGTAGTGGGACAGGGGGATATAGCAATCAGCCCCAGCATTTT. The full variable domain, in which reference TRBV19 and TRBJ1-5 provide the parts outside the CDR3, is DGGITQSPKYLFRKEGQNVTLSCEQNLNHDAMYWYRQDPGQGLRLIYYSQIVNDFQKGDIAEGYSVSREKKESFPLTVTSAQKNPTAFYLCASSGTGGYSNQPQHFGDGTRLSIL.

The chain joins TRBV5-1 to TRBJ1-2; 11 nucleotides match TRBD1. This CDR3 contains 17 residues. The V segment lost 3 bases and the J segment 2 bases; nucleotides outside the gene matches: 9. Per germline, CDR1 SGHRS and CDR2 YFSETQ. CDR3 sequence reads: CASSSSTGTGGNYGYTF. The CDR3 bases are TGCGCCAGCAGCTCCTCTACCGGGACAGGGGGAAACTATGGCTACACCTTC.

V gene TRBV7-9 combines with J gene TRBJ1-3; possible D gene TRBD1, 5 bases. This CDR3 is built from 15 residues. Trimming removed 5 bases from V and 0 bases from J, with 11 bases in between. Germline loops: CDR1 SEHNR, CDR2 FQNEAQ (reference sequence). CDR3 DNA sequence: TGTGCCAGCAGCCTGACAGATTCCTCTGGAAACACCATATATTTT. It yields the protein CASSLTDSSGNTIYF.

The chain links TRBV7-6 to TRBJ2-3, with 7 bases fitting TRBD2. The CDR3 contains 16 residues. CDR1 and CDR2 (germline): SGHVS, FNYEAQ. V shed 3 bases, J shed 4 bases, and the junction held 10 bases outside the gene matches. This CDR3 is CASSFIGGIAPDTQYF. DNA for the CDR3: TGTGCCAGCAGCTTTATCGGGGGGATAGCCCCAGATACGCAGTATTTT.

This rearrangement joins TRBV19 to TRBJ1-5; D unresolved. The CDR3 extends over 16 amino acids. CDR1 is LNHDA and CDR2 is SQIVND in the germline V gene (reference sequence). The V end was cut by 9 bases, the J end by 0 bases, with 18 bases between. CDR3 in DNA: TGTGCCAGCCAGCGCGGAGGAGCTTATAGCAATCAGCCCCAGCATTTT. Translated, it gives CASQRGGAYSNQPQHF.

V usage is TRBV7-3 and J usage is TRBJ2-5, with 7 positions matching TRBD1. The CDR3 covers 17 residues. CDR1 is SGHTA, CDR2 FQGTGA, per germline. The V gene end was trimmed by 1 base and the J gene end by 5 bases; junction bases not matched to a gene: 13. In DNA, the CDR3 is TGTGCCAGCAGCTTAAGGCCGATACAGGGGTTCGGTGAGACCCAGTACTTC. It translates to CASSLRPIQGFGETQYF.

The chain links TRBV2 to TRBJ2-7; D perhaps matches TRBD2 (5 bases). V was trimmed by 5 bases and J by 1 base, leaving 15 bases between them. Germline V gives CDR1 SNHLY, CDR2 FYNNEI. The CDR3 runs 15 residues. DNA for the CDR3: TGTGCCAGCAGTCCTACTAGTGGTGGGTCCTACGAGCAGTACTTC. It is translated as CASSPTSGGSYEQYF.